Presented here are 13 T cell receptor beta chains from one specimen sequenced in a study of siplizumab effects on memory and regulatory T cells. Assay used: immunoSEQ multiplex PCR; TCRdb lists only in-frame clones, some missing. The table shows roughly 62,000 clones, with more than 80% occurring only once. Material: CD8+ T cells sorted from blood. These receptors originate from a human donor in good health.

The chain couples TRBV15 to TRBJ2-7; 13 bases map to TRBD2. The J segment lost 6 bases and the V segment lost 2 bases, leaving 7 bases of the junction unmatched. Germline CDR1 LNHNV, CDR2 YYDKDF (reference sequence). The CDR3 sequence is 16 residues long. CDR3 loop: CATSRRGLAGSTEQYF. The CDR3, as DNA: TGTGCCACCAGCAGACGGGGACTAGCGGGAAGTACCGAGCAGTACTTC.

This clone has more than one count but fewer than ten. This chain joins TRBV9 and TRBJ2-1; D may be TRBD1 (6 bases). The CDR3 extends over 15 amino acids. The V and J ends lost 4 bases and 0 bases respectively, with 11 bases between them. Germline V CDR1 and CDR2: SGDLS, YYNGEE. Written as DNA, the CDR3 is TGTGCCAGCAGCACCCAGGGGAACTCCTACAATGAGCAGTTCTTC. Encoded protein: CASSTQGNSYNEQFF.

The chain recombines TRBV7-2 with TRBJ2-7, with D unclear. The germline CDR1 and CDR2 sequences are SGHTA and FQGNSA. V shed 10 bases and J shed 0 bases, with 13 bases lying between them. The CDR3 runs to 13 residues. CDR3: CATGLGPSYEQYF. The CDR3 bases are TGTGCCACCGGGCTAGGGCCCTCCTACGAGCAGTACTTC.

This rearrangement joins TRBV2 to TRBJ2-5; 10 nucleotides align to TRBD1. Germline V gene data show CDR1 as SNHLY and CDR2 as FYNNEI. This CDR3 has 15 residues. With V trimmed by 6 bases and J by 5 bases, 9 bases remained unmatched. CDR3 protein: CASSMTGGAGETQYF. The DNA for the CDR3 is TGTGCCAGCAGCATGACAGGGGGCGCGGGGGAGACCCAGTACTTC.

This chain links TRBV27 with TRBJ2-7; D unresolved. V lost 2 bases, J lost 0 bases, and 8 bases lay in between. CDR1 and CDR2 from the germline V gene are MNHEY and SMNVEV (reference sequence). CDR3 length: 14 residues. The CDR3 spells CASSLRKSSYEQYF. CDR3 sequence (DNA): TGTGCCAGCAGTTTAAGGAAGAGCTCCTACGAGCAGTACTTC.

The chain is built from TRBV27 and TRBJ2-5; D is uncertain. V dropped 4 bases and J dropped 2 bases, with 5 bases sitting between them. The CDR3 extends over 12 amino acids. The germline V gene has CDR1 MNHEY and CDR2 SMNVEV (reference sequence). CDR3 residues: CASSSSQETQYF. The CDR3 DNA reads TGTGCCAGCAGTTCATCTCAAGAGACCCAGTACTTC.

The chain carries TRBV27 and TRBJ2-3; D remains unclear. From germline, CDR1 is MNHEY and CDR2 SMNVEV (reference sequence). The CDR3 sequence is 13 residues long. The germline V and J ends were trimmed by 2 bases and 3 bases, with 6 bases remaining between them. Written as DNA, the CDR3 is TGTGCCAGCAGTTTACTTGGGACAGATACGCAGTATTTT. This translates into CASSLLGTDTQYF.

CDR3 DNA sequence: TGTGCCATCATATCGGACAGGGGCCGCCAAGAGACCCAGTACTTC. Encoded protein: CAIISDRGRQETQYF. The rearrangement links TRBV10-3 to TRBJ2-5, with TRBD1 matching 9 bases. CDR1 ENHRY and CDR2 SYGVKD come from the germline V gene. This CDR3 region has 15 residues. After removal of 7 bases from V and 1 base from J, the junction contained 7 bases not matched to a gene.

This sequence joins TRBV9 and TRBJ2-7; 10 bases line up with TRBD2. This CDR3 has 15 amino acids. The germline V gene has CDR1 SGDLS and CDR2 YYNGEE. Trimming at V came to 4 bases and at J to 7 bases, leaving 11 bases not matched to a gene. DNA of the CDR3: TGTGCCAGCAGCCCGAGAGCGGGAGGGCCGGGTGAGCAGTACTTC. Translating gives CASSPRAGGPGEQYF.

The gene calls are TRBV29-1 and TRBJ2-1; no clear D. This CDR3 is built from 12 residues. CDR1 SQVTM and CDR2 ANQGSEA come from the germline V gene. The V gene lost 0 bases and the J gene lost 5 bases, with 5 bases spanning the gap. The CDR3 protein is CSVEDNNNEQFF. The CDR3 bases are TGCAGCGTTGAAGACAATAACAATGAGCAGTTCTTC.

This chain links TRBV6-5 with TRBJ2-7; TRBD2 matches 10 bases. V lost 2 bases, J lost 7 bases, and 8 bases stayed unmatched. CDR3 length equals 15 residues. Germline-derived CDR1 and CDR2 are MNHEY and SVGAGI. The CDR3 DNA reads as TGTGCCAGCAGTTACACACACAGCGGGAGGGGTGAGCAGTACTTC. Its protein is CASSYTHSGRGEQYF.

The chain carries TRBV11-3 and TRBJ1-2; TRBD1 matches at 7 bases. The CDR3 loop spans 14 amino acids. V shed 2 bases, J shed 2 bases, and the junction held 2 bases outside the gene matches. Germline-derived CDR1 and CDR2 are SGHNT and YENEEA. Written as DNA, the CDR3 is TGTGCCAGCAGCTTACGCAGGGGGAACTATGGCTACACCTTC. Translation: CASSLRRGNYGYTF.

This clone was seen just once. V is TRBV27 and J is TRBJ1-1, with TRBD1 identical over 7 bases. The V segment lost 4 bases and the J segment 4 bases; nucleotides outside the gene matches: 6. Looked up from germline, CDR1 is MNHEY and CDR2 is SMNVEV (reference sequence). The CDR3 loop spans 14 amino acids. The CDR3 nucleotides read TGTGCCAGCAGTTCCCCAAACAGGGGCACTGAAGCTTTCTTT. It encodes CASSSPNRGTEAFF.